This T cell receptor (beta chain) emerged from a study of control samples from healthy donors and cancer patients. Sequencing used immunoSEQ multiplex PCR; TCRdb keeps in-frame clones, though not all of them. The sample holds about 150,000 clones, roughly nine tenths seen once. This clone occurred once. The specimen sequenced was blood. The TCR was taken from a young woman in good health.

Here the CDR3 DNA reads TGTGCCAGCAGTGGGAGAATGACTAATGAAAAACTGTTTTTT. The encoded protein is CASSGRMTNEKLFF. The chain has TRBV28 and TRBJ1-4, with D unclear. The CDR3 covers 14 residues. Trimming cost V 5 bases and J 2 bases, with 9 bases left between them. Germline V gene data show CDR1 as MDHEN and CDR2 as SYDVKM.